This TCR beta chain came from a study of T cells in Graves' hyperthyroidism and ophthalmopathy. Researchers amplified the TCR beta CDR3 regions from RNA transcripts. A first-round RT-PCR of the TCR CDR3 used the HTBI primer set. TCRdb re-called the multiplex PCR reads through MiXCR, storing one row per CDR3 protein. The sample shows 600,000 to 700,000 distinct CDR3 sequences, over 12% of them seen only once. The CDR3 length is 14 residues. Germline trimming cut 8 bases from V and 9 bases from J; bases unmatched to any gene: 8. Germline lookup yields CDR1 SEHNR and CDR2 FQNEAQ (reference sequence). Study observations and caveats: Blood also carried most thyroid clonotypes expanded above 0.001. Ophthalmopathy stood apart from stable hyperthyroidism in a 13 V-J model. The model anticipated ophthalmopathy a median around six months pre-onset.

This clonotype showed up many times. Its cognate antigen is unknown. The authors took PBMCs from roughly 9.7 ml fresh peripheral blood. Sample: blood. This TCR derives from a woman in her thirties or forties with Graves' ophthalmopathy. This chain uses TRBV7-9 with TRBJ2-1, with TRBD2 matching 12 bases. CDR3 sequence: CASGLAGGPGEQFF. CDR3 DNA sequence: TGTGCCAGCGGTCTAGCGGGAGGGCCTGGTGAGCAGTTCTTC.